Below, one T cell receptor (beta chain) is given with its context. Its antigen is unidentified. This specimen comes from a study of cytomegalovirus exposure and HLA in healthy donors. Germline CDR1 reads ENHRY; CDR2 reads SYGVKD. V was clipped by 6 bases and J by 1 base, with 7 bases between them. There are 13 residues in the CDR3. The primer mix had 60 Vbeta and 13 Jbeta primers. This table comes from immunoSEQ multiplex PCR, and its TCRdb copy is limited to in-frame clones, with some not included. Of roughly 140,000 clones listed, approximately 80% are singletons. Broader study findings: In a later analysis, common viral pathogens appeared linked to several of the most significant clusters. The authors later found most CMV-associated TCR beta chains appeared HLA-restricted. As a later analysis showed, a missense DCLRE1C variant was linked to trimming of TCR beta V- and J-genes.

The sequence derives from a boy between 2 and 10 years old in good health and CMV-seronegative. This sequence joins TRBV10-3 and TRBJ1-3, with D unclear. The source material was PBMCs. Here the CDR3 reads CAIRAPSGNTIYF. The CDR3 region has the DNA TGTGCCATCAGGGCACCTTCTGGAAACACCATATATTTT.